This T cell receptor beta chain originates from a study of blood T cell repertoires in COVID-19. TCRdb's copy holds only in-frame clones and misses some; the assay was immunoSEQ multiplex PCR. The data contain over 200,000 clones, approximately 79% of them singletons. The length of the CDR3 is 15 residues. CDR1 and CDR2 (germline): MDHEN, SYDVKM. With V trimmed by 3 bases and J by 4 bases, 7 bases remained unmatched. The receptor was derived from a human donor in a cohort sampled during active COVID-19. The sample comprised peripheral blood. V is TRBV28 and J is TRBJ1-1, with 8 bases that match TRBD1. CDR3 region: CASSFYRQGFTEAFF. Written as DNA, the CDR3 is TGTGCCAGCAGTTTTTACAGACAGGGGTTCACTGAAGCTTTCTTT.